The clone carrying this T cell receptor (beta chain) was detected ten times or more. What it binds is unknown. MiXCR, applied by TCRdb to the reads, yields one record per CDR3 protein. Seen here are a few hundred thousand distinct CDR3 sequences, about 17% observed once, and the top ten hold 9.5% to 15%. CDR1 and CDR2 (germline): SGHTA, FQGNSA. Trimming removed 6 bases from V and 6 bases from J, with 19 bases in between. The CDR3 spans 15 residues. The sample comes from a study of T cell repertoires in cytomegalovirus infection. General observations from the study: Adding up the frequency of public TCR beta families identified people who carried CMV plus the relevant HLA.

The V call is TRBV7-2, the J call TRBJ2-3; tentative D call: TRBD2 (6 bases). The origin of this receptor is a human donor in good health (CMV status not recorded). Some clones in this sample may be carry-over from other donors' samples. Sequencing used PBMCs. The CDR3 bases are TGTGCCAGCAGTCGGGACTTTCTCACTACGGATACGCAGTATTTT. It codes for CASSRDFLTTDTQYF.